These T cell receptor beta chains were read from a single sample in a study of shared clonotypes between healthy human individuals. This table comes from immunoSEQ multiplex PCR, and its TCRdb copy is limited to in-frame clones, with some not included. Here the sample spans 520,000 or so clones, around 74% being singletons. Material: PBMCs. The receptor source for this set is a middle-aged woman in good health. Some clones in this sample may be carry-over from other donors' samples. CDR3s include the opening cysteine and the closing phenylalanine or tryptophan. A D gene is named only where the DNA matches it firmly. Clone size is not always given. Where it is, it says once, few, many or a class for expanded clones.

CDR3 DNA: TGTGCCAGCAGCGAACGGGAGTATAATGAGCAGTTCTTC; CDR3 protein: CASSEREYNEQFF; D gene: .; clone size: .; J gene: TRBJ2-1; V gene: TRBV9
CDR3 DNA: TGTGCCAGCATGACTAGCGGCACAGATACGCAGTATTTT; CDR3 protein: CASMTSGTDTQYF; D gene: TRBD2; clone size: .; J gene: TRBJ2-3; V gene: TRBV6-6
CDR3 DNA: TGTGCCAGCAGCTTAGTGGGGTTGGGCTCTGGAAACACCATATATTTT; CDR3 protein: CASSLVGLGSGNTIYF; D gene: .; clone size: few; J gene: TRBJ1-3; V gene: TRBV7-2
CDR3 DNA: TGTGCCAGCAGCCCCGCTGGGGGGGCAAACATTCAGTACTTC; CDR3 protein: CASSPAGGANIQYF; D gene: .; clone size: .; J gene: TRBJ2-4; V gene: TRBV11-2
CDR3 DNA: TGTGCCAGCAGTTTAGGACTAGCGGGAACCCAACGTAGATACAATGAGCAGTTCTTC; CDR3 protein: CASSLGLAGTQRRYNEQFF; D gene: TRBD2; clone size: many; J gene: TRBJ2-1; V gene: TRBV28
CDR3 DNA: TGTGCCAGCAGCTTAAATGGTGACAGGTACAATCAGCCCCAGCATTTT; CDR3 protein: CASSLNGDRYNQPQHF; D gene: .; clone size: .; J gene: TRBJ1-5; V gene: TRBV7-3
CDR3 DNA: TGTGCCAGCAGCCCCCTTCAGATCTCTGGAAACACCATATATTTT; CDR3 protein: CASSPLQISGNTIYF; D gene: .; clone size: .; J gene: TRBJ1-3; V gene: TRBV7-2
CDR3 DNA: TGTGCCAGCAGTGAAGCAGTCAGGGGGAAGGGGGCCTACACCTTC; CDR3 protein: CASSEAVRGKGAYTF; D gene: TRBD1; clone size: .; J gene: TRBJ1-2; V gene: TRBV2
CDR3 DNA: TGTGCCTGGAAGCTCGCCCTAGGAGCTTTCTTT; CDR3 protein: CAWKLALGAFF; D gene: .; clone size: once; J gene: TRBJ1-1; V gene: TRBV30
CDR3 DNA: TGCGCCAGCAGTGAAAGGACAGATACGCAGTATTTT; CDR3 protein: CASSERTDTQYF; D gene: .; clone size: .; J gene: TRBJ2-3; V gene: TRBV10-2
CDR3 DNA: TGTGCCAGCGCCCCGGGACAGGGGGGCACTGAAGCTTTCTTT; CDR3 protein: CASAPGQGGTEAFF; D gene: TRBD1; clone size: .; J gene: TRBJ1-1; V gene: TRBV19
CDR3 DNA: TGTGCCAGCAGTTTAGGGGGACAGGCGGGCAATGAGCAGTTCTTC; CDR3 protein: CASSLGGQAGNEQFF; D gene: TRBD1; clone size: .; J gene: TRBJ2-1; V gene: TRBV28
CDR3 DNA: TGTGCCAGCAGTGGAGAGTACAATGAGCAGTTCTTC; CDR3 protein: CASSGEYNEQFF; D gene: .; clone size: .; J gene: TRBJ2-1; V gene: TRBV2
CDR3 DNA: TGCGCCAGCAGTGAGCGAAACACAGATACGCAGTATTTT; CDR3 protein: CASSERNTDTQYF; D gene: .; clone size: .; J gene: TRBJ2-3; V gene: TRBV10-1
CDR3 DNA: TGTGCCAGCAGCGTACAGGGGAACACTGAAGCTTTCTTT; CDR3 protein: CASSVQGNTEAFF; D gene: .; clone size: .; J gene: TRBJ1-1; V gene: TRBV9
CDR3 DNA: TGTGCCAGTAGACTTCGGGGCAGGGAAGCCTACGAGCAGTACTTC; CDR3 protein: CASRLRGREAYEQYF; D gene: .; clone size: many; J gene: TRBJ2-7; V gene: TRBV19
CDR3 DNA: TGCGCCAGCAGCAGCCCCCAGACAGGGAGGGGGTCCTACGAGCAGTACTTC; CDR3 protein: CASSSPQTGRGSYEQYF; D gene: .; clone size: .; J gene: TRBJ2-7; V gene: TRBV10-2
CDR3 DNA: TGTGCCAGCAACCCTGACCGGACTGGGGCCAACGTCCTGACTTTC; CDR3 protein: CASNPDRTGANVLTF; D gene: .; clone size: .; J gene: TRBJ2-6; V gene: TRBV7-2
CDR3 DNA: TGTGCCAGCAGCTTGAGCGGGGCGCAAAACTACGAGCAGTACTTC; CDR3 protein: CASSLSGAQNYEQYF; D gene: TRBD2; clone size: few; J gene: TRBJ2-7; V gene: TRBV7-9
CDR3 DNA: TGTGCCAGCAGCGATTTTCGTGCGACAAAGAGCTCCTACGAGCAGTACTTC; CDR3 protein: CASSDFRATKSSYEQYF; D gene: .; clone size: .; J gene: TRBJ2-7; V gene: TRBV4-2
CDR3 DNA: TGTGCCTGGAGTGTAAGTAGGGGTCAACGCTACGAGCAGTACTTC; CDR3 protein: CAWSVSRGQRYEQYF; D gene: .; clone size: .; J gene: TRBJ2-7; V gene: TRBV30
CDR3 DNA: TGTGCCAGCAGCTCGAAGCGGGAGCTCTCCTACAATGAGCAGTTCTTC; CDR3 protein: CASSSKRELSYNEQFF; D gene: TRBD2; clone size: .; J gene: TRBJ2-1; V gene: TRBV5-4
CDR3 DNA: TGTGCCAGCAGCTCCACCCCCTCGTTGGCAGCGGACGAGCAGTACTTC; CDR3 protein: CASSSTPSLAADEQYF; D gene: .; clone size: many; J gene: TRBJ2-7; V gene: TRBV7-6
CDR3 DNA: TGTGCCAGCAGCTTAGATAGCATCGGACAGGGGGTCGAGCAGTACTTC; CDR3 protein: CASSLDSIGQGVEQYF; D gene: TRBD1; clone size: .; J gene: TRBJ2-7; V gene: TRBV7-8
CDR3 DNA: TGTGCCAGCAGCTTGACAGCGAACACTGAAGCTTTCTTT; CDR3 protein: CASSLTANTEAFF; D gene: .; clone size: few; J gene: TRBJ1-1; V gene: TRBV7-3
CDR3 DNA: TGTGCCAGCAGCCAAGGGGCCGGGCTTGAGACCCAGTACTTC; CDR3 protein: CASSQGAGLETQYF; D gene: .; clone size: .; J gene: TRBJ2-5; V gene: TRBV14
CDR3 DNA: TGTGCCAGCAGCTTACATGGTCCCGGTCGGGGGACTTGGGAAGCTTTCTTT; CDR3 protein: CASSLHGPGRGTWEAFF; D gene: .; clone size: .; J gene: TRBJ1-1; V gene: TRBV11-3
CDR3 DNA: TGTGCCAGCAGCTTAAAAGGGCATAGCTCCTACAATGAGCAGTTCTTC; CDR3 protein: CASSLKGHSSYNEQFF; D gene: .; clone size: .; J gene: TRBJ2-1; V gene: TRBV7-3
CDR3 DNA: TGTGCCAAGGGGGGGGCAAGCGAGCAGTACTTC; CDR3 protein: CAKGGASEQYF; D gene: .; clone size: .; J gene: TRBJ2-7; V gene: TRBV27